One TCR beta chain is described in this entry. Antigen: not known. This specimen belongs to a study of OX40 agonist ivuxolimab in advanced cancers. The overall study: Clinicians treated patients with ivuxolimab, an agonistic anti-OX40 (CD134) antibody. Ivuxolimab was administered intravenously to patients at 0.01 to 10 mg/kg every 2 weeks.

Findings and caveats of the study: The study found that CD8+ T cells averaged more expanded clones than CD4+.

Repertoires were generated with immunoSEQ multiplex PCR, while TCRdb's copy carries only in-frame clones and drops some. Of about 5,700 clones in the sample, 90% were seen once. This CDR3 is 16 amino acids long. V dropped 3 bases and J dropped 5; count of bases not matched to a gene: 4. Germline V gene data show CDR1 as MNHNS and CDR2 as SASEGT. The rearrangement uses TRBV6-1 and TRBJ2-3, with 14 nucleotides matching TRBD2. This TCR came from an adult with an advanced solid tumor such as melanoma, head and neck, liver or kidney cancer. The sample was CD4+ or CD8+ T cells sorted from blood, taken in a trial of the OX40 agonist ivuxolimab. CDR3 loop: CASSEGLAGVGDTQYF. In nucleotides, the CDR3 is TGTGCCAGCAGTGAGGGACTAGCGGGAGTAGGAGATACGCAGTATTTT.